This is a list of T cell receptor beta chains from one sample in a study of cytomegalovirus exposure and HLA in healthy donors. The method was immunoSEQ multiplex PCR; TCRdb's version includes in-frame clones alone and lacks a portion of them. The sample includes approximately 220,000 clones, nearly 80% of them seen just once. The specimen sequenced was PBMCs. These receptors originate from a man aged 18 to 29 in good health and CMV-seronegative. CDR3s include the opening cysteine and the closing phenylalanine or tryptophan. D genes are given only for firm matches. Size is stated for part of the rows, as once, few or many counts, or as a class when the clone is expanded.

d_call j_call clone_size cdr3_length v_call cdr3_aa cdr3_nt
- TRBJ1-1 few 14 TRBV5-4 CASSLMDRNTEAFF TGTGCCAGCAGCCTGATGGACAGGAACACTGAAGCTTTCTTT
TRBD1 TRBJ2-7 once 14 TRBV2 CASSLGTGAYEQYF TGTGCCAGCAGCCTTGGGACAGGAGCCTACGAGCAGTACTTC
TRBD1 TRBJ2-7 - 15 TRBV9 CASSVGTGEEYEQYF TGTGCCAGCAGCGTAGGGACAGGGGAGGAGTACGAGCAGTACTTC
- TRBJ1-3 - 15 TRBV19 CASSELPGAGNTIYF TGTGCCAGTAGTGAACTACCAGGGGCTGGAAACACCATATATTTT
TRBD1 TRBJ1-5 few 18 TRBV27 CASSPRDRVVDGQQPQHF TGTGCCAGCAGCCCACGGGACAGGGTTGTGGATGGCCAACAGCCCCAGCATTTT
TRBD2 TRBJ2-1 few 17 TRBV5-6 CASSLTSGRAGGNEQFF TGTGCCAGCAGCTTGACTAGCGGGAGGGCCGGGGGCAATGAGCAGTTCTTC
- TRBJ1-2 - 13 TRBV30 CAWGLGGADGYTF TGTGCCTGGGGTCTCGGAGGGGCTGATGGCTACACCTTC
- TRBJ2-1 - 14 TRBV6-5 CASSYRDSYNEQFF TGTGCCAGCAGTTACCGGGACTCATACAATGAGCAGTTCTTC
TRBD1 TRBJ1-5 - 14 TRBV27 CASSPQGASQPQHF TGTGCCAGCAGTCCACAGGGGGCGAGTCAGCCCCAGCATTTT
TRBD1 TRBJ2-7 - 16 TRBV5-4 CASSRGPGQDAYEQYF TGTGCCAGCAGCCGGGGGCCGGGACAGGACGCCTACGAGCAGTACTTC
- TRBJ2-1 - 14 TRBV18 CASSQNLQGNEQFF TGTGCCAGCTCACAAAACTTACAGGGAAATGAGCAGTTCTTC
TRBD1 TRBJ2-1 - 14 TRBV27 CASRRTGVYNEQFF TGTGCCAGCAGAAGGACAGGGGTTTACAATGAGCAGTTCTTC
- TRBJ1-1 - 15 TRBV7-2 CASSLFGSVGTEAFF TGTGCCAGCAGCTTATTCGGGTCAGTTGGGACTGAAGCTTTCTTT
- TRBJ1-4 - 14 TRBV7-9 CASSFGGQPPRLFF TGTGCCAGCAGCTTTGGTGGACAGCCGCCAAGGCTGTTTTTT
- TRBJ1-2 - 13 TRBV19 CASSPTGNYGYTF TGTGCCAGTAGCCCGACAGGAAACTATGGCTACACCTTC
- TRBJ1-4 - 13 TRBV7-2 CASRPAGAPVMFF TGTGCCAGCAGACCCGCAGGGGCACCGGTCATGTTTTTT
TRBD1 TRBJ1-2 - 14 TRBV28 CASSWGQGGYGYTF TGTGCCAGCAGTTGGGGACAGGGAGGCTATGGCTACACCTTC
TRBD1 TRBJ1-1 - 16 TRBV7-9 CASSAKKGASNTEAFF TGTGCCAGCAGCGCTAAGAAGGGGGCATCGAACACTGAAGCTTTCTTT